The present T cell receptor (beta chain) was sequenced within a study of vaccination and CD4 T cells after COVID-19. At the Johns Hopkins FTIC core, DNA taken from cultured CD4+ T cells was sequenced by way of the Oncomine TCR Beta short-read assay. TCRdb re-analysed the PCR reads in MiXCR, keeping a single row per CDR3 protein. This sample has almost 5,500 distinct CDR3 sequences; around 45% occur once, and the top ten carry 28%. Treatment indicated: approximately nine-day PBMC culture with coronavirus spike peptide pools or control peptides (ViraFEST assay). Those CD4+ T cells from the unexposed donor predate the COVID-19 pandemic (2011-2018). Fresh IL-2 medium was used to replace half of the medium on days 3 and 7. Looked up from germline, CDR1 is MDHEN and CDR2 is SYDVKM. The length of the CDR3 is 14 residues. Trimming cost V 3 bases and J 0 bases, with 8 bases left between them. A few counts support this clonotype. Its antigen is unidentified.

The sequence came from a human donor in good health. Source material: CD4+ T cells from blood, cultured in vitro. The J gene is TRBJ1-2, the V gene TRBV28; possibly TRBD1 for D (5 bases). The CDR3 loop reads CASSFQGANYGYTF. CDR3 bases: TGTGCCAGCAGTTTCCAGGGCGCTAACTATGGCTACACCTTC.